The 31 T cell receptor beta chains given below trace back to one sample, sequenced in a study of T cell responses to AZD1222 COVID-19 vaccine. Sequencing was performed with immunoSEQ multiplex PCR; in TCRdb, only in-frame clones are kept and a portion is missing. The sample contains about 61,000 clones, 85% to 90% of which appear only once. This specimen consisted of peripheral blood, obtained on day 0 of AZD1222 vaccination. The receptors here all came from an adult in good health.

This clone was recorded a few times. V is TRBV3-1 (or the pseudogene TRBV3-2) and J is TRBJ1-6, with D perhaps TRBD1 (6 bases). Deletions cut 3 bases from V and 10 bases from J, with 13 bases between. The CDR3 extends over 14 amino acids. Per germline, CDR1 LGHDT and CDR2 YNNKEL (reference sequence). The CDR3, as DNA: TGTGCCAGCAGCCAGAGAGGGGGTGACTCACCCCTCCACTTT. Protein product: CASSQRGGDSPLHF.

Only a few counts were recorded for this clone. The V gene is TRBV15, the J gene TRBJ1-5; 7 positions match TRBD1. J was trimmed by 6 bases and V by 1 base; bases with no gene match: 9. This CDR3 has 16 amino acids. Germline V gene data show CDR1 as LNHNV and CDR2 as YYDKDF (reference sequence). The CDR3 sequence is CATSRGGGGYSQPQHF. The CDR3 DNA reads as TGTGCCACCAGCAGAGGAGGGGGCGGGTATAGTCAGCCCCAGCATTTT.

This clone has a single count. The V call is TRBV12-5, the J call TRBJ1-2; 9 nucleotides line up with TRBD1. This CDR3 region has 13 residues. Germline V gives CDR1 LGHNT, CDR2 FRNRAP. Unmatched junction bases numbered 5, after V lost 6 bases and J lost 6 bases. Here the CDR3 DNA reads TGTGCTAGTGGCTCAACAGGGGGCGATGGCTACACCTTC. It is translated as CASGSTGGDGYTF.

The chain has TRBV6-6 and TRBJ1-5; 9 nucleotides agree with TRBD1. The germline V gene encodes CDR1 MNHNY and CDR2 SVGAGI (reference sequence). V shed 2 bases and J 7 bases; nucleotides not matched to a gene: 6. The CDR3 sequence is 15 residues long. The CDR3 coding sequence is TGTGCCAGCAGTTACGTGACAGGGGGTAGACAGCCCCAGCATTTT. It specifies CASSYVTGGRQPQHF.

V gene TRBV6-5 combines with J gene TRBJ1-1; 7 nucleotides match TRBD1. J gave up 6 bases and V 6 bases, and 13 bases lay outside the gene matches. Germline assignment: CDR1 MNHEY and CDR2 SVGAGI. The CDR3 runs 15 residues. This chain's CDR3 is CASRKTGVSRPEAFF. As DNA, the CDR3 is TGTGCCAGCAGAAAAACAGGGGTCTCTCGGCCTGAAGCTTTCTTT.

V and J are TRBV6-6 and TRBJ2-3; 14 bases are a match to TRBD2. Trimming at V came to 5 bases and at J to 4 bases, leaving 2 bases not matched to a gene. The germline CDR1 and CDR2 sequences are MNHNY and SVGAGI (reference sequence). CDR3 length: 15 amino acids. CDR3 amino acids: CASSRLAGGADTQYF. Written as DNA, the CDR3 is TGTGCCAGCAGTCGACTAGCGGGGGGGGCAGATACGCAGTATTTT.

V is TRBV19 and J is TRBJ1-5; tentative D call: TRBD1 (6 bases). This CDR3 contains 14 residues. Trimming left V 6 bases short and J 3 bases short, with 12 bases between. Germline lookup yields CDR1 LNHDA and CDR2 SQIVND (reference sequence). The CDR3 bases are TGTGCCAGTAGCCAGACAGGACTCAATCAGCCCCAGCATTTT. Its protein is CASSQTGLNQPQHF.

V is TRBV10-1 and J is TRBJ2-3; 12 bases are shared with TRBD2. With 6 bases clipped from V and 0 bases from J, the junction kept 4 bases outside the gene matches. CDR3 size: 16 residues. Germline lookup yields CDR1 WNHNN and CDR2 SYGVQD (reference sequence). The CDR3 sequence is CASSIGLAGSTDTQYF. The CDR3 coding sequence is TGCGCCAGCAGCATCGGACTAGCGGGGAGCACAGATACGCAGTATTTT.

The rearrangement joins TRBV6-6 to TRBJ1-1; weak D call: TRBD1 (5 bases). The length of the CDR3 is 14 residues. Trimming left V 7 bases short and J 4 bases short, with 16 bases between. Germline CDR1 is MNHNY and CDR2 is SVGAGI (reference sequence). DNA for the CDR3: TGTGCCAGCATACCCGGGGGGATGGGCACTGAAGCTTTCTTT. It codes for CASIPGGMGTEAFF.

This clone came up a few times. The chain carries TRBV7-9 and TRBJ2-2, with D hard to call. Germline-derived CDR1 and CDR2 are SEHNR and FQNEAQ (reference sequence). V was shortened by 5 bases and J by 0 bases, with 10 bases between the two germline ends. The CDR3 sequence is 15 residues long. The chain's CDR3 is CASSGMSANTGELFF. CDR3 DNA sequence: TGTGCCAGCAGCGGTATGTCAGCGAACACCGGGGAGCTGTTTTTT. The full variable domain, completed using reference TRBV7-9 and TRBJ2-2, is DTGVSQNPRHKITKRGQNVTFRCDPISEHNRLYWYRQTLGQGPEFLTYFQNEAQLEKSRLLSDRFSAERPKGSFSTLEIQRTEQGDSAMYLCASSGMSANTGELFFGEGSRLTVL.

The CDR3 protein is CASSLAAGAETQYF. The CDR3 DNA reads TGTGCCAGCAGCTTAGCTGCAGGGGCTGAGACCCAGTACTTC. The gene calls are TRBV11-2 and TRBJ2-5, with TRBD1 as a possible D gene (6 bases). The CDR3 has 14 amino acids. In germline, CDR1 is SGHAT, CDR2 FQNNGV. V was clipped by 1 base and J by 5 bases, with 11 bases between them.

The chain carries TRBV18 and TRBJ1-1, with D unresolved. The CDR3 spans 11 residues. Germline loops: CDR1 KGHSH, CDR2 LQKENI. With 6 bases removed from V and 7 bases from J, the gap between germline ends came to 9 bases. CDR3: CASSWGSEAFF. CDR3 coding DNA: TGTGCCAGCTCTTGGGGAAGTGAAGCTTTCTTT.

V usage is TRBV2 and J usage is TRBJ1-6; D may be TRBD1 (5 bases). Germline CDR1 SNHLY, CDR2 FYNNEI. The CDR3 has 15 residues. V lost 4 bases, J lost 8 bases, and 15 bases lay in between. The CDR3 protein is CASSGVGGVDSPLHF. CDR3 in DNA: TGTGCCAGCAGTGGCGTCGGGGGAGTGGATTCACCCCTCCACTTT.

The rearrangement uses TRBV2 and TRBJ1-2; 8 bases line up with TRBD1. Germline V gene sequence: CDR1 SNHLY, CDR2 FYNNEI. Germline trimming cut 6 bases from V and 4 bases from J; bases unmatched to any gene: 7. This CDR3 has 14 amino acids. CDR3 protein: CASSLGQGAYGYTF. CDR3 sequence (DNA): TGTGCCAGCAGCCTCGGACAGGGAGCCTATGGCTACACCTTC.

The rearrangement joins TRBV7-8 to TRBJ2-5; TRBD1 agrees at 8 bases. CDR1 and CDR2 (germline): SGHVS, FQNEAQ. The CDR3 extends over 14 amino acids. J lost 5 bases, V lost 5 bases, and 7 bases had no gene match. CDR3 DNA: TGTGCCAGCAGCATAACAGGGGGGTGGGAGACCCAGTACTTC. This sequence encodes CASSITGGWETQYF.

The V call is TRBV6-6, the J call TRBJ1-4, with D tentatively TRBD1 (5 bases). Germline loops: CDR1 MNHNY, CDR2 SVGAGI (reference sequence). Trimming shortened V by 7 bases and J by 7 bases, and 16 bases separated the two germline ends. This CDR3 has 14 amino acids. The CDR3 bases are TGTGCCAGCACCGACGCCGGGGCGGGTGAAAAACTGTTTTTT. It yields the protein CASTDAGAGEKLFF.

Note on this clone: The same CDR3 also results from other DNA sequences found in this sample. V is TRBV5-4 and J is TRBJ1-2; D gene ambiguous. The length of the CDR3 is 13 residues. V dropped 0 bases and J dropped 1 base, with 4 bases sitting between them. Germline CDR1 is SGHNT and CDR2 is YYREEE (reference sequence). As DNA, the CDR3 is TGTGCCAGCAGCTTGGGGGGTAACTATGGCTACACCTTC. Translated, it gives CASSLGGNYGYTF.

The genes are TRBV5-4 and TRBJ1-4, with D uncertain. The CDR3 consists of 16 residues. Germline CDR1 reads SGHNT; CDR2 reads YYREEE (reference sequence). V dropped 0 bases and J dropped 2 bases, with 11 bases sitting between them. CDR3 amino acids: CASSLGQRATNEKLFF. In DNA form, the CDR3 reads TGTGCCAGCAGCTTGGGACAAAGGGCGACTAATGAAAAACTGTTTTTT.

This sequence joins TRBV7-9 and TRBJ2-3; the match to TRBD1 covers 9 bases. CDR1 is SEHNR, CDR2 FQNEAQ, per germline (reference sequence). J gave up 2 bases and V 5 bases, and 5 bases lay outside the gene matches. This CDR3 is 15 amino acids long. The CDR3 here is CASSTDRGHTDTQYF. The CDR3 coding sequence is TGTGCCAGCAGCACGGACAGGGGCCACACAGATACGCAGTATTTT. Full variable domain (remainder filled in from reference TRBV7-9 and TRBJ2-3): DTGVSQNPRHKITKRGQNVTFRCDPISEHNRLYWYRQTLGQGPEFLTYFQNEAQLEKSRLLSDRFSAERPKGSFSTLEIQRTEQGDSAMYLCASSTDRGHTDTQYFGPGTRLTVL.

The rearrangement uses TRBV2 and TRBJ1-1; no clear D. This CDR3 spans 13 amino acids. Trimming pared 3 bases from V and 3 bases from J, leaving 8 bases between. Germline V gene sequence: CDR1 SNHLY, CDR2 FYNNEI. In DNA, the CDR3 is TGTGCCAGCAGTGATGAAGGGTACACTGAAGCTTTCTTT. Translation: CASSDEGYTEAFF.

This chain connects TRBV2 to TRBJ2-3; D gene ambiguous. The CDR3 is made up of 13 amino acids. The V gene lost 5 bases and the J gene lost 4 bases, with 10 bases spanning the gap. Germline lookup yields CDR1 SNHLY and CDR2 FYNNEI. CDR3 DNA sequence: TGTGCCAGCAGTCCCAGACTCGCAGATACGCAGTATTTT. Its translation is CASSPRLADTQYF.

The chain combines TRBV9 with TRBJ1-1; D remains ambiguous. Germline V gene data show CDR1 as SGDLS and CDR2 as YYNGEE. Trimming removed 3 bases from V and 1 base from J, with 7 bases in between. This CDR3 has 13 residues. The CDR3 is CASSARRNTEAFF. The CDR3 DNA is TGTGCCAGCAGCGCCAGGAGGAACACTGAAGCTTTCTTT. Filled out from reference TRBV9 and TRBJ1-1, the complete variable domain reads DSGVTQTPKHLITATGQRVTLRCSPRSGDLSVYWYQQSLDQGLQFLIQYYNGEERAKGNILERFSAQQFPDLHSELNLSSLELGDSALYFCASSARRNTEAFFGQGTRLTVV.

The chain couples TRBV24-1 to TRBJ2-4; no definite D call. Germline V gene sequence: CDR1 KGHDR, CDR2 SFDVKD. This CDR3 has 19 residues. Trimming removed 3 bases at V and 2 bases at J, with 22 bases between. DNA for the CDR3: TGTGCCACCAGTGATAGCTCTTGTGGCAGCTGCGAAACCAAAAACATTCAGTACTTC. As protein: CATSDSSCGSCETKNIQYF.

The genes are TRBV2 and TRBJ1-6; D might be TRBD1 (6 bases). The CDR3 covers 15 residues. Germline lookup yields CDR1 SNHLY and CDR2 FYNNEI. The ends were cut back, 5 bases at V and 0 bases at J, with 8 bases in the middle. This CDR3 is CASSLDSSYNSPLHF. DNA of the CDR3: TGTGCCAGCAGTTTGGACAGCTCCTATAATTCACCCCTCCACTTT.

This rearrangement joins TRBV7-2 to TRBJ1-4; unclear D gene. The CDR3 extends over 14 amino acids. V was clipped by 5 bases and J by 6 bases, with 13 bases between them. The V gene's germline CDR1 is SGHTA and CDR2 FQGNSA. CDR3 region: CASSPGSGYEKLFF. DNA of the CDR3: TGTGCCAGCAGCCCCGGATCCGGGTATGAAAAACTGTTTTTT.

This chain joins TRBV27 and TRBJ2-1, with 12 bases matching TRBD2. There are 16 residues in the CDR3. Looked up from germline, CDR1 is MNHEY and CDR2 is SMNVEV (reference sequence). V was pared by 5 bases and J by 5 bases, with 7 bases of the junction left unmatched. The CDR3 loop reads CASSLLAGGINNEQFF. CDR3 nucleotide sequence: TGTGCCAGCAGTCTCCTAGCGGGGGGGATTAACAATGAGCAGTTCTTC.

J is TRBJ2-7 and V is TRBV5-1; TRBD2 aligns across 9 bases. CDR1 is SGHRS and CDR2 is YFSETQ in the germline V gene. This CDR3 contains 15 residues. V shed 4 bases, J shed 0 bases, and the junction held 5 bases outside the gene matches. The CDR3 sequence is CASSPRTSDSYEQYF. The CDR3 DNA reads as TGCGCCAGCAGCCCGCGGACTAGCGACTCCTACGAGCAGTACTTC.

The V and J genes are TRBV7-9 and TRBJ2-3, with TRBD1 matching over 11 bases. Per the germline V gene, CDR1 is SEHNR and CDR2 is FQNEAQ (reference sequence). This CDR3 is built from 17 residues. Germline trimming cut 2 bases from V and 3 bases from J; bases unmatched to any gene: 7. The DNA for the CDR3 is TGTGCCAGCAGCTTAACCCGCGGACAGGGGGCTACAGATACGCAGTATTTT. Residues: CASSLTRGQGATDTQYF.

The rearrangement joins TRBV5-4 to TRBJ1-1; D might be TRBD1 (5 bases). The CDR3 covers 17 residues. Germline assignment: CDR1 SGHNT and CDR2 YYREEE (reference sequence). V was shortened by 1 base and J by 1 base, with 17 bases between the two germline ends. CDR3 region: CASSLFPYWGQNTEAFF. For the CDR3, the DNA is TGTGCCAGCAGCTTGTTCCCGTACTGGGGCCAGAACACTGAAGCTTTCTTT.

V and J are TRBV5-1 and TRBJ1-1; the D is unclear. Germline V lookup: CDR1 SGHRS, CDR2 YFSETQ. The CDR3 totals 12 residues. V lost 3 bases to trimming and J lost 7 bases, with 10 bases between them. As DNA, the CDR3 is TGCGCCAGCAGCTATGAACGAGATGAAGCTTTCTTT. It translates to CASSYERDEAFF.

The chain is built from TRBV4-1 and TRBJ2-5; D uncertain. Looked up from germline, CDR1 is MGHRA and CDR2 is YSYEKL. This CDR3 has 15 residues. With 2 bases removed from V and 1 base from J, the gap between germline ends came to 11 bases. The CDR3 reads CASSQRSQSQETQYF. As DNA, the CDR3 is TGCGCCAGCAGCCAAAGGTCCCAAAGCCAAGAGACCCAGTACTTC.